What follows are 3 T cell receptor beta chains derived from one specimen sequenced in a study of tumor-infiltrating lymphocytes in primary liver carcinoma. TCR beta cDNA was prepared out of roughly 450 ng total RNA by means of a constant-region primer. Three nested multiplex PCR rounds, a slightly modified ARM-PCR method, built the TCR beta libraries. A C-beta reverse primer and TRBV1-TRBV30 forward primers served in each of the first two PCR rounds, at 10 cycles apiece. From the multiplex PCR reads, TCRdb called clonotypes with MiXCR, one entry per CDR3 protein. Here the sample spans 300,000 to 350,000 distinct CDR3 sequences, roughly 61% being singletons. Unsorted whole blood supplied the blood RNA, and germline DNA was isolated too. Sequences were obtained from peripheral blood. These receptors all come from a man in his forties with primary liver carcinoma and hepatitis B virus infection.

This clonotype has more than one count but fewer than ten. The rearrangement joins TRBV5-1 to TRBJ1-1; D possibly corresponds to TRBD1 (5 bases). CDR3 length equals 15 residues. The V end was cut by 0 bases, the J end by 3 bases, with 12 bases between. The germline V gene encodes CDR1 SGHRS and CDR2 YFSETQ. CDR3 sequence (DNA): TGCGCCAGCAGCTTGGTCGAGGGGCGGCACACTGAAGCTTTCTTT. Translation gives CASSLVEGRHTEAFF. Complete variable domain (other parts from reference TRBV5-1 and TRBJ1-1): KAGVTQTPRYLIKTRGQQVTLSCSPISGHRSVSWYQQTPGQGLQFLFEYFSETQRNKGNFPGRFSGRQFSNSRSEMNVSTLELGDSALYLCASSLVEGRHTEAFFGQGTRLTVV.

Concerning this clonotype itself: One base away lies a much larger clone, so this may be a sequencing read error. This chain links TRBV12-3 or TRBV12-4 with TRBJ2-1; D remains ambiguous. The length of the CDR3 is 16 residues. Trimming left V 3 bases short and J 2 bases short, with 14 bases between. The CDR3 DNA is TGTGCCAGCAGTTTTAACGACGGGTACACCTACAATGAGCAGTTCTTC. Its protein is CASSFNDGYTYNEQFF.

Points on this clonotype: The conserved phenylalanine or tryptophan is not found at the CDR3 terminus, so this likely reflects a read error. The chain combines TRBV4-2 with TRBJ2-1, with D uncertain. The length of the CDR3 is 16 residues. Trimming took 1 base from V and 0 from J, leaving 10 bases between them. In germline, CDR1 is LGHNA, CDR2 YNFKEQ. The CDR3 region is CASSQGPISSYNEQFL. As DNA, the CDR3 is TGTGCCAGCAGCCAAGGCCCGATTAGCTCCTACAATGAGCAGTTCTTA.